This TCR beta chain was sequenced in a study of T cells after yellow fever vaccination. Study-level findings and limits: Boosting was followed by the reappearance of most primary-vaccination clones (around 95% CD4, under 90% CD8).

This clonotype occurred many times. Its antigen is as yet unknown. MiXCR, applied by TCRdb to the 5' RACE reads, yields one record per CDR3 protein. The table has approximately 260,000 distinct CDR3 sequences, over 10% seen once; the top ten hold roughly 0.5%. The CDR3 has 14 residues. J gave up 3 bases and V 2 bases, and 5 bases lay outside the gene matches. Per the germline V gene, CDR1 is DFQATT and CDR2 is SNEGSKA (reference sequence). The chain uses TRBV20-1 and TRBJ2-7; 9 bases agree with TRBD1. Specimen: CD4+ T cells sorted from PBMCs, collected 45 days after the yellow fever booster vaccination. The sequence was collected from a man aged 30-40 years who received the YFV17D yellow fever vaccine. The CDR3 bases are TGCAGTGCTAGACCGGGACAGGGTTTCTACGAGCAGTACTTC. This gives the protein CSARPGQGFYEQYF.